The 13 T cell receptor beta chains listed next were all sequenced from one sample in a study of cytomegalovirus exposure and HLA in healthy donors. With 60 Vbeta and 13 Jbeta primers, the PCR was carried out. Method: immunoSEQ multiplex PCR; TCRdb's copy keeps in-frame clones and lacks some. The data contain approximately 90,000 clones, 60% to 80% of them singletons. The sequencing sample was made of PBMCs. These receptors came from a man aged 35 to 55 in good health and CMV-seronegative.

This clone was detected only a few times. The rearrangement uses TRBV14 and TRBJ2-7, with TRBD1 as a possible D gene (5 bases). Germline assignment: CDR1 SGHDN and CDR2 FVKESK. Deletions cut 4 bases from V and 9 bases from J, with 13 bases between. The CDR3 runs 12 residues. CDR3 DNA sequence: TGTGCCAGCAGCCCCCAGGGCTTCGGGCAGTACTTC. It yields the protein CASSPQGFGQYF.

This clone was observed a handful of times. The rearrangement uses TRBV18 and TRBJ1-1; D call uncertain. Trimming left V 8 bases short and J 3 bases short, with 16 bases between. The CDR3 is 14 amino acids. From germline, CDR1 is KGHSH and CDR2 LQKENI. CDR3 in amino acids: CASTTNPRDTEAFF. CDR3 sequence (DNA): TGTGCCAGCACGACGAACCCGAGGGACACTGAAGCTTTCTTT.

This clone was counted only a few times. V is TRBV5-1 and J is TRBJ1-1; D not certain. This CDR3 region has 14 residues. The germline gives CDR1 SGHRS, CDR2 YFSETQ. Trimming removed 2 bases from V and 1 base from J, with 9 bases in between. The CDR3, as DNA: TGCGCCAGCAGCTTAACAGCTCCGAACACTGAAGCTTTCTTT. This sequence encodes CASSLTAPNTEAFF.

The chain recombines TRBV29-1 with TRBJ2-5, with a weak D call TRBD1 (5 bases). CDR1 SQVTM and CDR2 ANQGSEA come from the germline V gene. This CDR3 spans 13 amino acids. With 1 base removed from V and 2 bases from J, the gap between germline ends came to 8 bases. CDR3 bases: TGCAGCGTTGAAGGACAGCTTCAAGAGACCCAGTACTTC. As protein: CSVEGQLQETQYF.

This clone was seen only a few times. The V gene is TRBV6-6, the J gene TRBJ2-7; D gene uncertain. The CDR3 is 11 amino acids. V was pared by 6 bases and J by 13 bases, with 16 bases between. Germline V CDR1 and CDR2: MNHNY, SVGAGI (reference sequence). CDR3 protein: CASRESWLIYF. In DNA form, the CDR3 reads TGTGCCAGCAGGGAGTCCTGGCTAATTTACTTC.

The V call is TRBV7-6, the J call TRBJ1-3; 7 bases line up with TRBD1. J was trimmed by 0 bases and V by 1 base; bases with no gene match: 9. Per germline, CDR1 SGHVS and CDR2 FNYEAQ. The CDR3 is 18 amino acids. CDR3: CASSLGAPTGNSGNTIYF. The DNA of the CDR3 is TGTGCCAGCAGCTTAGGGGCCCCGACAGGGAACTCTGGAAACACCATATATTTT.

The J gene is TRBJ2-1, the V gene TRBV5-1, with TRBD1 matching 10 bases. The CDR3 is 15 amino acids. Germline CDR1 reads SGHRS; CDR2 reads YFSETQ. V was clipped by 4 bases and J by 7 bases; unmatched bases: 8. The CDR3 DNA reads TGCGCCAGCAGCACCTTGACAGGGGGCGGGAATGAGCAGTTCTTC. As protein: CASSTLTGGGNEQFF.

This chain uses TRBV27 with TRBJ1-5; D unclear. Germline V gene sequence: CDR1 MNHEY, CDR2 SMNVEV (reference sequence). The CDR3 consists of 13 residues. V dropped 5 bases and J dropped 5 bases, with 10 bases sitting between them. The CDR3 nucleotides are TGTGCCAGCAGTGTTAGTGTTGATCAGCCCCAGCATTTT. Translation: CASSVSVDQPQHF.

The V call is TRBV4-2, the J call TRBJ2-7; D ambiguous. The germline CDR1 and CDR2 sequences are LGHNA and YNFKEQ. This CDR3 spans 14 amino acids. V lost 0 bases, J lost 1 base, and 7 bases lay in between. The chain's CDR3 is CASSQDSLSYEQYF. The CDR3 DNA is TGTGCCAGCAGCCAAGATTCCTTGTCCTACGAGCAGTACTTC.

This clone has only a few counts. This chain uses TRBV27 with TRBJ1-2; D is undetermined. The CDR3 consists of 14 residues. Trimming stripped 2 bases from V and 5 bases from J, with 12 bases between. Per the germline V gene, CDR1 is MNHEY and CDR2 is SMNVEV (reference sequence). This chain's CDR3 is CASSLNSLLYGYTF. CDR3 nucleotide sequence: TGTGCCAGCAGTTTAAACAGCCTTCTTTATGGCTACACCTTC.

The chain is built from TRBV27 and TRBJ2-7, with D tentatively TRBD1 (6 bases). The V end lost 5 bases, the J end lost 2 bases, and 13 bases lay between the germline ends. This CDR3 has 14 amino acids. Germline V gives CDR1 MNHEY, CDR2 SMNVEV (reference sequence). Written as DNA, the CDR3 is TGTGCCAGCAGTGAGGACAGCCGAGCCTACGAGCAGTACTTC. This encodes CASSEDSRAYEQYF.

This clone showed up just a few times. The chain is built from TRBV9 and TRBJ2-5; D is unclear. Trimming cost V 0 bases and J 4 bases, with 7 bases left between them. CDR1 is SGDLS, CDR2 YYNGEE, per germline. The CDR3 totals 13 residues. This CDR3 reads CASSVDGPETQYF. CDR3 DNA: TGTGCCAGCAGCGTAGACGGTCCAGAGACCCAGTACTTC.

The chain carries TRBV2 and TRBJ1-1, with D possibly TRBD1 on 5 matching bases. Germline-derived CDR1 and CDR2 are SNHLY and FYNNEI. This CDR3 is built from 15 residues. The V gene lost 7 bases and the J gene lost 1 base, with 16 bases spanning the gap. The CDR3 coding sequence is TGTGCCAGCATTCGGGGGTCGAGGGGGAACACTGAAGCTTTCTTT. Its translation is CASIRGSRGNTEAFF.